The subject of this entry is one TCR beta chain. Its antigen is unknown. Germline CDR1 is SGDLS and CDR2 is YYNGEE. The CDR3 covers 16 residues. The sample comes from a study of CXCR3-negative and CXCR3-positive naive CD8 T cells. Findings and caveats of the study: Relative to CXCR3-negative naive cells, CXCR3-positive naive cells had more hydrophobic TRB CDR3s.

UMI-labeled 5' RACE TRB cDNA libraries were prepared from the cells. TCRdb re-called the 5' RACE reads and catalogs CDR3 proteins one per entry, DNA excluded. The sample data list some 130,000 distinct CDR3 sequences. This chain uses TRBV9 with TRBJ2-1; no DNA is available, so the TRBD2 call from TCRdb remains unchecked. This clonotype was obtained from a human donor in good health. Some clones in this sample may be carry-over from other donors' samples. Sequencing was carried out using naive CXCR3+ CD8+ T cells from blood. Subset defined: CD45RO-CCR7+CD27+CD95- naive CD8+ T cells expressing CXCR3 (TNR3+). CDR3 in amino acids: CASSVGGLFTYNEQFF.